A single T cell receptor (beta chain) is shown here with its context. The antigen remains undetermined. Profiled with immunoSEQ multiplex PCR; TCRdb holds only in-frame clones, not every one. The table lists 170,000 or so clones, around nine tenths of them singletons. The entry originates in a study of T cell responses to AZD1222 COVID-19 vaccine. Study-wide results and caveats: Only 5 or 6 individuals given AZD1222 were seropositive at baseline. After two AZD1222 doses, spike-specific TCR breadth and depth rose versus day 0. Most donors were white British, females outnumbered males, and clonal diversity was possibly underestimated.

Trimming removed 4 bases from V and 1 base from J, with 13 bases in between. The germline V gene encodes CDR1 LGHDT and CDR2 YNNKEL (reference sequence). This CDR3 has 15 residues. The chain carries TRBV3-1 (or the pseudogene TRBV3-2) and TRBJ1-1; a weak D match, TRBD1 (6 bases). The specimen was peripheral blood, collected on day 0 of AZD1222 vaccination. This clonotype originated in an adult in good health. CDR3 protein: CASSPTGGTNTEAFF. The CDR3 DNA is TGTGCCAGCAGCCCGACGGGGGGCACGAACACTGAAGCTTTCTTT.